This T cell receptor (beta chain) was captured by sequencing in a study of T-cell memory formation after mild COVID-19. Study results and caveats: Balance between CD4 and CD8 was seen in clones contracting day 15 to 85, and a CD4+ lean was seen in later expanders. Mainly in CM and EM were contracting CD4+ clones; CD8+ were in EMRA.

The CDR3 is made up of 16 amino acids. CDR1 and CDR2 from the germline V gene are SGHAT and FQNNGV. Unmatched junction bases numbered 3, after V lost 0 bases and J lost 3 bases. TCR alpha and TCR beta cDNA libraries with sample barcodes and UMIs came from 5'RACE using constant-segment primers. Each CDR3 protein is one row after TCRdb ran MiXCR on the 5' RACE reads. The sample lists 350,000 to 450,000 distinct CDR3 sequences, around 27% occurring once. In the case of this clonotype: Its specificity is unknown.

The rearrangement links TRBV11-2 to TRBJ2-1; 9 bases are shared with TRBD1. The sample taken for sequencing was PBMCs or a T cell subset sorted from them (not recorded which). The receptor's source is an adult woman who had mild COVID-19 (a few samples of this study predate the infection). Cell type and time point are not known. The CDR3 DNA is TGTGCCAGCAGCTTAGAGGGGACAGGGATCTACAATGAGCAGTTCTTC. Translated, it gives CASSLEGTGIYNEQFF.